This T cell receptor (beta chain) was identified in a study of CD8+ T cells in alopecia areata. Regarding this clone: Its antigen is as yet unknown.

TCR sequencing used cDNA made by reverse transcription of extracted RNA. The assay was immunoSEQ multiplex PCR, and TCRdb's table has in-frame clones only and misses some. Of more than 200,000 clones listed, roughly 66% were seen once; the top ten hold roughly 1.2%. V was cut by 1 base and J by 4 bases, with 17 bases left in between. The CDR3 totals 16 residues. The germline V gene encodes CDR1 SGHRS and CDR2 YFSETQ. Noted treatment: oral pan-JAK inhibitor, 5-10 mg twice daily. Notes on the study in general: Clonality was higher in lesional than normal scalp, especially in alopecia totalis/universalis.

The rearrangement uses TRBV5-1 and TRBJ1-1, with D perhaps matching TRBD1 (5 bases). Sequencing was performed on CD4+ T cells sorted from blood, taken at approximately week 44, from a patient treated with tofacitinib. The clonotype was recovered from a human donor with alopecia areata. Written as DNA, the CDR3 is TGCGCCAGCAGCTTGCGTTCTCAAGGGGAGAGCACTGAAGCTTTCTTT. It codes for CASSLRSQGESTEAFF.